The 19 T cell receptor beta chains listed next were all sequenced from one sample in a study of CD8 T cells in Susac syndrome. Reverse transcription of roughly 0.45 to 1 ug RNA used random hexamers. From the immunoSEQ multiplex PCR reads, TCRdb called clonotypes with MiXCR, one entry per CDR3 protein. The sample holds approximately 190,000 distinct CDR3 sequences, 85% to 95% seen once. Sequences were obtained from CD8+ T cells from PBMCs. These receptors all come from a human donor with Susac syndrome.

The V gene is TRBV30, the J gene TRBJ1-2; TRBD1 is a possible D gene (6 bases). Germline CDR1 and CDR2: GTSNPN and SVGIG (reference sequence). Trimming took off 5 bases at V and 0 bases at J, with 16 bases between the two ends. There are 15 residues in the CDR3. In DNA form, the CDR3 reads TGTGCCTGGTCCCCGGGGGGGACAACTAACTATGGCTACACCTTC. This sequence encodes CAWSPGGTTNYGYTF.

In its sample, this clonotype was seen once. The gene calls are TRBV14 and TRBJ1-1; the D is unclear. This CDR3 region has 13 residues. V lost 6 bases, J lost 7 bases, and 15 bases lay in between. Per the germline V gene, CDR1 is SGHDN and CDR2 is FVKESK. CDR3 nucleotide sequence: TGTGCCAGCAGGGTCTCGGGATTCGTTGAAGCTTTCTTT. Translation gives CASRVSGFVEAFF.

V is TRBV15 and J is TRBJ2-1; no clear D gene. Germline loops: CDR1 LNHNV, CDR2 YYDKDF (reference sequence). The CDR3 totals 15 residues. Trimming left V 1 base short and J 7 bases short, with 14 bases between. CDR3 residues: CATSRVSTTLNEQFF. CDR3 bases: TGTGCCACCAGCAGAGTATCGACGACCTTAAATGAGCAGTTCTTC.

The chain is built from TRBV15 and TRBJ2-3; 7 bases agree with TRBD2. From germline, CDR1 is LNHNV and CDR2 YYDKDF (reference sequence). After removal of 5 bases from V and 1 base from J, the junction contained 6 bases not matched to a gene. This CDR3 has 15 amino acids. This CDR3 reads CATSRGREGTDTQYF. The CDR3 DNA sequence: TGTGCCACCAGCCGTGGCCGGGAGGGCACAGATACGCAGTATTTT.

The chain uses TRBV4-2 and TRBJ2-5, with TRBD2 matching 10 bases. V lost 4 bases, J lost 5 bases, and 4 bases stayed unmatched. The CDR3 loop spans 14 amino acids. CDR1 is LGHNA, CDR2 YNFKEQ, per germline. CDR3 DNA: TGTGCCAGCAGCCCTAGCGGGGGAGTTGAGACCCAGTACTTC. This translates into CASSPSGGVETQYF.

This clonotype was recorded a few times. The chain couples TRBV5-1 to TRBJ1-2, with D unclear. Looked up from germline, CDR1 is SGHRS and CDR2 is YFSETQ. This CDR3 spans 13 amino acids. The germline V and J ends were trimmed by 3 bases and 6 bases, with 12 bases remaining between them. The CDR3 bases are TGCGCCAGCAGCTCGCAAGGGTTCAATGGCTACACCTTC. Amino acids: CASSSQGFNGYTF.

The CDR3 nucleotides are TGTGCCAGCAGTTTCTCCGGGACTAGCGGGAGCGGTGGGGATGAGCAGTTCTTC. It is translated as CASSFSGTSGSGGDEQFF. This sequence joins TRBV28 and TRBJ2-1; 14 bases are a match to TRBD2. The ends lost 3 bases at V and 8 bases at J; junction bases unmatched: 12. Germline V CDR1 and CDR2: MDHEN, SYDVKM. The CDR3 is made up of 18 amino acids. The full variable domain, with the rest looked up from reference TRBV28 and TRBJ2-1, is DVKVTQSSRYLVKRTGEKVFLECVQDMDHENMFWYRQDPGLGLRLIYFSYDVKMKEKGDIPEGYSVSREKKERFSLILESASTNQTSMYLCASSFSGTSGSGGDEQFFGPGTRLTVL.

In this sample, this clonotype turned up many times. The V call is TRBV7-2, the J call TRBJ2-7; D not certain. V lost 5 bases, J lost 0 bases, and 2 bases lay in between. The CDR3 loop spans 11 amino acids. The germline V gene encodes CDR1 SGHTA and CDR2 FQGNSA. The DNA for the CDR3 is TGTGCCAGCAGCGACTCCTACGAGCAGTACTTC. Protein product: CASSDSYEQYF. The full variable domain, in which reference TRBV7-2 and TRBJ2-7 provide the parts outside the CDR3, is GAGVSQSPSNKVTEKGKDVELRCDPISGHTALYWYRQSLGQGLEFLIYFQGNSAPDKSGLPSDRFSAERTGGSVSTLTIQRTQQEDSAVYLCASSDSYEQYFGPGTRLTVT.

The gene calls are TRBV15 and TRBJ2-2; D is uncertain. The length of the CDR3 is 12 residues. V lost 2 bases, J lost 9 bases, and 7 bases lay in between. CDR1 LNHNV and CDR2 YYDKDF come from the germline V gene (reference sequence). In DNA form, the CDR3 reads TGTGCCACCAGCAGACCCGACCGGGAGCTGTTTTTT. This encodes CATSRPDRELFF.

The chain recombines TRBV27 with TRBJ1-5, with D possibly TRBD1 on 6 matching bases. Trimming cost V 5 bases and J 4 bases, with 9 bases left between them. This CDR3 comprises 13 residues. Germline CDR1 reads MNHEY; CDR2 reads SMNVEV (reference sequence). The CDR3 DNA reads as TGTGCCAGCAGTCGGACAGTTAATCAGCCCCAGCATTTT. Its protein product is CASSRTVNQPQHF.

The chain links TRBV6-5 to TRBJ2-7; maybe TRBD2 (6 bases). Trimming stripped 6 bases from V and 0 bases from J, with 15 bases between. CDR3 length equals 15 residues. The germline V gene encodes CDR1 MNHEY and CDR2 SVGAGI. This chain's CDR3 is CASRQGTYSSYEQYF. The CDR3 DNA reads as TGTGCCAGCAGACAAGGGACTTACAGCTCCTACGAGCAGTACTTC.

The chain links TRBV5-6 to TRBJ2-5; 10 positions agree with TRBD2. The V segment lost 4 bases and the J segment 5 bases; nucleotides outside the gene matches: 5. This CDR3 has 14 residues. Germline V lookup: CDR1 SGHDT, CDR2 YYEEEE. The CDR3 sequence: CASSLTSGAETQYF. CDR3 nucleotide sequence: TGTGCCAGCAGCCTAACTAGCGGGGCGGAGACCCAGTACTTC.

The CDR3: CASSLAPNNYNEQFF. For the CDR3, the DNA is TGTGCCAGCAGCTTAGCGCCGAATAACTACAATGAGCAGTTCTTC. The V call is TRBV7-6, the J call TRBJ2-1; D gene ambiguous. Germline V CDR1 and CDR2: SGHVS, FNYEAQ. Trimming cost V 0 bases and J 3 bases, with 9 bases left between them. CDR3 length: 15 amino acids.

The chain links TRBV15 to TRBJ2-7; D is possibly TRBD2 (6 bases). CDR1 LNHNV and CDR2 YYDKDF come from the germline V gene (reference sequence). The V end lost 3 bases, the J end lost 2 bases, and 11 bases lay between the germline ends. The CDR3 is 14 amino acids. The CDR3 coding sequence is TGTGCCACCAGCAGGAAAGGAGGGGCCTACGAGCAGTACTTC. Amino acid sequence: CATSRKGGAYEQYF.

J is TRBJ1-2 and V is TRBV7-2; the match to TRBD1 covers 8 bases. Trimming took 5 bases from V and 2 from J; bases not matched to a gene: 7. The CDR3 runs to 15 residues. Germline V gene sequence: CDR1 SGHTA, CDR2 FQGNSA. CDR3 sequence reads: CASSTGGTGNYGYTF. The CDR3 DNA is TGTGCCAGCAGCACTGGCGGGACAGGCAACTATGGCTACACCTTC.

This rearrangement joins TRBV25-1 to TRBJ1-1, with 7 bases aligning to TRBD1. CDR1 and CDR2 (germline): MGHDK, SYGVNS. Trimming cost V 5 bases and J 4 bases; bases outside gene matches: 7. CDR3 length: 14 amino acids. DNA of the CDR3: TGTGCCAGCAGTTGGCAGGGGGTGGGCACTGAAGCTTTCTTT. It specifies CASSWQGVGTEAFF.

This clonotype occurred once. The V and J genes are TRBV18 and TRBJ2-5, with TRBD1 identical over 7 bases. Germline V gives CDR1 KGHSH, CDR2 LQKENI. V shed 6 bases and J 2 bases; nucleotides not matched to a gene: 6. This CDR3 has 14 amino acids. This CDR3 reads CASSETGTQETQYF. CDR3 DNA: TGTGCCAGCTCCGAGACAGGGACACAAGAGACCCAGTACTTC.

The chain uses TRBV3-1 and TRBJ2-1; 9 positions match TRBD2. The CDR3 is 17 amino acids. The V segment lost 1 base and the J segment 3 bases; nucleotides outside the gene matches: 7. Germline V gene sequence: CDR1 LGHDT, CDR2 YNNKEL (reference sequence). CDR3 DNA: TGTGCCAGCAGCCAAGGGTTCGTAGCGGGGGACTACAATGAGCAGTTCTTC. Its translation: CASSQGFVAGDYNEQFF.

This clonotype was detected only once. The chain has TRBV7-9 and TRBJ1-1, with D unclear. V lost 4 bases and J 6 bases, leaving 15 bases between the germline ends. Germline V gene sequence: CDR1 SEHNR, CDR2 FQNEAQ (reference sequence). This CDR3 spans 14 amino acids. CDR3 DNA sequence: TGTGCCAGCAGCTCCCCAAGGGTCGGCGCTGAAGCTTTCTTT. This sequence encodes CASSSPRVGAEAFF.